These 11 T cell receptor beta chains share one sample of origin, sequenced in a study of tumor and adjacent non-tumor tissue in lung cancer. TCRbeta libraries were built with three rounds of nested PCR, modified from ARM-PCR. TCRdb reanalysed the multiplex PCR reads using MiXCR and keeps one entry per CDR3 protein. The profile covers 84,000 or so distinct CDR3 sequences, with around 57% appearing a single time and about 16% taken by the ten largest. This sample's RNA came from whole unsorted tissue. Specimen: lung tumor tissue. These receptors all come from a man in his sixties or seventies with non-small cell lung cancer.

As to this clonotype: The limits of the CDR3 on the DNA are not certain, so only TCRdb's listed CDR3 is given. The V and J genes are TRBV28 and TRBJ1-1; the table names TRBD1, a call not compared with the DNA. Per germline, CDR1 MDHEN and CDR2 SYDVKM. Both ends counted, the CDR3 spans 15 residues. This CDR3 is CASSLWGTGNTETFF.

In its sample, this clonotype was seen a few times. The chain joins TRBV6-6 to TRBJ2-1, with D perhaps matching TRBD2 (5 bases). CDR1 and CDR2 (germline): MNHNY, SVGAGI (reference sequence). Deletions cut 2 bases from V and 9 bases from J, with 20 bases between. The length of the CDR3 is 16 residues. CDR3 amino acids: CASSYGRIAGELEQFF. DNA of the CDR3: TGTGCCAGCAGTTACGGTCGGATAGCTGGGGAGCTTGAGCAGTTCTTC.

Note on this clonotype: The junction departs from the called germline gene at one end, perhaps through a read error. J is TRBJ2-6 and V is TRBV11-2; TRBD1 agrees at 7 bases. Germline V gives CDR1 SGHAT, CDR2 FQNNGV. This CDR3 is built from 19 residues. CDR3 loop: CASSSPRGRGGPGANVLAF. DNA of the CDR3: TGTGCTAGCAGCTCCCCGAGGGGAAGAGGGGGCCCTGGGGCCAACGTCCTGGCTTTC.

This chain joins TRBV20-1 and TRBJ1-5, with D unclear. Looked up from germline, CDR1 is DFQATT and CDR2 is SNEGSKA (reference sequence). The CDR3 runs to 13 residues. V shed 7 bases and J shed 0 bases, with 10 bases lying between them. CDR3 loop: CSVMEGSNQPQHF. The CDR3 nucleotides read TGCAGTGTCATGGAGGGTAGCAATCAGCCCCAGCATTTT.

This clonotype was observed many times. The rearrangement links TRBV11-2 to TRBJ2-1; the match to TRBD1 covers 9 bases. J gave up 6 bases and V 6 bases, and 9 bases lay outside the gene matches. The CDR3 length is 15 residues. Per germline, CDR1 SGHAT and CDR2 FQNNGV. CDR3 coding DNA: TGTGCCAGCAGACGAGGGACAGGGAAGGTCAATGAGCAGTTCTTC. It specifies CASRRGTGKVNEQFF.

As for this clonotype: Its ends do not fully match the called genes, so a read error is possible. The rearrangement uses TRBV6-1 and TRBJ2-7; D remains ambiguous. The germline V gene has CDR1 MNHNS and CDR2 SASEGT. The CDR3 length is 12 residues. The chain's CDR3 is CTSAWSTYEQYF. CDR3 bases: TGTACCAGCGCGTGGTCTACCTACGAGCAGTACTTC.

This clonotype was recorded a few times. A read error may be the cause here, since a much bigger clone is one base away. The rearrangement joins TRBV29-1 to TRBJ2-1; D unresolved. V was cut by 7 bases and J by 2 bases, with 9 bases left in between. Germline assignment: CDR1 SQVTM and CDR2 ANQGSEA. The CDR3 covers 12 residues. DNA for the CDR3: TGCAGCGCCCCTTTGGCCTACAATGAGCAGTTCTTC. As protein: CSAPLAYNEQFF.

On this clonotype: This may arise from a read error, as a much more abundant clone is one base away. The J gene is TRBJ2-1, the V gene TRBV12-3 or TRBV12-4; D not resolved. The CDR3 totals 13 residues. CDR3 in DNA: TGTGCCACCACGAGGAGCTCCTACAATGGGCAGTTCTTC. This translates into CATTRSSYNGQFF.

The chain employs TRBV7-8 and TRBJ2-7; D ambiguous. The CDR3 sequence is 14 residues long. The germline V gene has CDR1 SGHVS and CDR2 FQNEAQ. Trimming removed 0 bases at V and 9 bases at J, with 15 bases between. The CDR3 nucleotides are TGTGCCAGCAGCTTAGCAGGCGATCCGGCCGGGCAGTACTTC. This encodes CASSLAGDPAGQYF. Full variable domain (rest looked up from reference TRBV7-8 and TRBJ2-7): GAGVSQSPRYKVAKRGQDVALRCDPISGHVSLFWYQQALGQGPEFLTYFQNEAQLDKSGLPSDRFFAERPEGSVSTLKIQRTQQEDSAVYLCASSLAGDPAGQYFGPGTRLTVT.

The chain carries TRBV6-5 and TRBJ2-4; possible D gene TRBD2, 5 bases. CDR1 MNHEY and CDR2 SVGAGI come from the germline V gene. V lost 5 bases to trimming and J lost 7 bases, with 18 bases between them. This CDR3 has 15 residues. This chain's CDR3 is CASSRAGGRRNIQYF. Written as DNA, the CDR3 is TGTGCCAGCAGTCGGGCAGGAGGTAGGAGGAACATTCAGTACTTC.

With regard to this clonotype: Since a much larger clone is just one base distant, this may be a read error. The rearrangement joins TRBV4-2 to TRBJ1-5; no clear D. V gave up 0 bases and J gave up 6 bases, with 15 bases separating them. Germline assignment: CDR1 LGHNA and CDR2 YNFKEQ. The CDR3 extends over 16 amino acids. In nucleotides, the CDR3 is TGTGCCAGCAGCCAAGAAAAGGCACTTCCCAGTCAGCCCCAGCATTTT. Protein sequence: CASSQEKALPSQPQHF.